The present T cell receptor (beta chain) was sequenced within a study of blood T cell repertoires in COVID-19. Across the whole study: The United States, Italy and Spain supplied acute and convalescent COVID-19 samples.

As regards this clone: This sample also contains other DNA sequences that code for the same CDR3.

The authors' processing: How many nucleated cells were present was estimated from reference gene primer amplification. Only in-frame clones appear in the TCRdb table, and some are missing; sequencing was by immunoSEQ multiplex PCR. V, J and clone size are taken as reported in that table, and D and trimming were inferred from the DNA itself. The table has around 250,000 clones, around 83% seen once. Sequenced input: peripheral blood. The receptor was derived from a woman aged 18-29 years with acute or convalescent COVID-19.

CDR3 sequence (DNA): TGTGCCAGCAGTTGGACAGCAAATCAGCCCCAGCATTTT. Encoded protein: CASSWTANQPQHF. This chain joins TRBV6-5 and TRBJ1-5; tentative D call: TRBD1 (6 bases). This CDR3 contains 13 residues. Germline V gene sequence: CDR1 MNHEY, CDR2 SVGAGI. Trimming took 4 bases from V and 4 from J, leaving 8 bases between them.